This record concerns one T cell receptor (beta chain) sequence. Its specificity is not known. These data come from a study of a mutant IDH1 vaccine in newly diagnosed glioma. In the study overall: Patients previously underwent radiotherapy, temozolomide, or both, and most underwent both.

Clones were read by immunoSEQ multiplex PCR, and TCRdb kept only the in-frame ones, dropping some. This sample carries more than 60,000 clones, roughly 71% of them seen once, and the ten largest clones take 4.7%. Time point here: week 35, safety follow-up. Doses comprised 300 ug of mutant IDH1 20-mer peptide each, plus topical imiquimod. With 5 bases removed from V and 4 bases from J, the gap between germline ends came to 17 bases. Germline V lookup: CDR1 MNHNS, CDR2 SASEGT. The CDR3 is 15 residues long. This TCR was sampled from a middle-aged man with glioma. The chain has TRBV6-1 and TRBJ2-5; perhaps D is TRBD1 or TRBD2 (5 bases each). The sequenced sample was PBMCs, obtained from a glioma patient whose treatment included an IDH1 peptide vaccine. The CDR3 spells CASSPGPTWGETQYF. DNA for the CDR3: TGTGCCAGCAGTCCGGGACCAACTTGGGGAGAGACCCAGTACTTC.